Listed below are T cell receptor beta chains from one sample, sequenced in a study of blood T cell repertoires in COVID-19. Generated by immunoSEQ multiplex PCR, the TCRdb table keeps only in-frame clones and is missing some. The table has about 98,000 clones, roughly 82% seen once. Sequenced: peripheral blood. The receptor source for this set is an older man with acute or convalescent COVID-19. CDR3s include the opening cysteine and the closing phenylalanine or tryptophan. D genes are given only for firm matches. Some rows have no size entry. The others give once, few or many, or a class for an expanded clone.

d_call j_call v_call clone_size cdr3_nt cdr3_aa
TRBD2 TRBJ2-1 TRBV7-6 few TGTGCCAGCAGCTCCCTGGGACTAGCGGGAGGGCCGGGGAATGAGCAGTTCTTC CASSSLGLAGGPGNEQFF
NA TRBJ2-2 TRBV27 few TGTGCCAGCAGTTTTGTAGGGCGCGGGGCCGGGGAGCTGTTTTTT CASSFVGRGAGELFF
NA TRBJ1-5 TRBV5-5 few TGTGCCAGCAGAGTCCAGGCAGGGGATAATCAGCCCCAGCATTTT CASRVQAGDNQPQHF
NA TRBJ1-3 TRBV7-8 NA TGTGCCAGCAGCTCGGGGTGGCAGGCGCTCTCTGGAAACACCATATATTTT CASSSGWQALSGNTIYF
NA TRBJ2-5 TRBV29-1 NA TGCAGCGTTGCGAGGAGGGTTGAGCGGAAAGAGACCCAGTACTTC CSVARRVERKETQYF
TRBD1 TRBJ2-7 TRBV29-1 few TGCAGCGTTGAAGTGGAGGACAGGGACTCCTACGAGCAGTACTTC CSVEVEDRDSYEQYF
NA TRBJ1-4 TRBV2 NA TGTGCCAGCAGTGGGGTCGTGGTCGGGGAAAAACTGTTTTTT CASSGVVVGEKLFF
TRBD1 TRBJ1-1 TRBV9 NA TGTGCCAGCAGCGCAACCGGGACAGGGAACACTGAAGCTTTCTTT CASSATGTGNTEAFF
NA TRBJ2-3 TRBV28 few TGTGCCAGCAGTTTAGAGAACCTTTCGCAGTATTTT CASSLENLSQYF
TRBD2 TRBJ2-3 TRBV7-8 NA TGTGCCAGCAGCTCGGGACTAGCGGGGCTCACAGATACGCAGTATTTT CASSSGLAGLTDTQYF
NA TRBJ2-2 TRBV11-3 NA TGTGCCAGCAGCTTAGGGGCCGGGAACACCGGGGAGCTGTTTTTT CASSLGAGNTGELFF
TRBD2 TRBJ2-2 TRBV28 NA TGTGCCAGCAGTTTGTTCTTAGACCCTAGCGGGGGGAAGAACACCGGGGAGCTGTTTTTT CASSLFLDPSGGKNTGELFF
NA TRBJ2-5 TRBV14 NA TGTGCCAGCAGCCAGTACCTATCACGAGAGACCCAGTACTTC CASSQYLSRETQYF
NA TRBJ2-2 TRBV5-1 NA TGCGCCAGCAGCTTTACACCCACGAACACCGGGGAGCTGTTTTTT CASSFTPTNTGELFF
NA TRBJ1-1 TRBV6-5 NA TGTGCCAGCAGTTATGCGGGATTGAACACTGAAGCTTTCTTT CASSYAGLNTEAFF
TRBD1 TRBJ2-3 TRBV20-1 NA TGCAGTGCTAGTAGGGGACAGGGAAGCCACACAGATACGCAGTATTTT CSASRGQGSHTDTQYF
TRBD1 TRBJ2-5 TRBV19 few TGTGCCAGTAGTATTGGACAGGGAGCGGAGACCCAGTACTTC CASSIGQGAETQYF
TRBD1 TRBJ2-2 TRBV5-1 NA TGCGCCAGCAGTCCCGGGACAGGGAGCACCGGGGAGCTGTTTTTT CASSPGTGSTGELFF
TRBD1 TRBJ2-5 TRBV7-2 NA TGTGCCAGCAGCTTAGCGGGACAGGGACGCCAAGAGACCCAGTACTTC CASSLAGQGRQETQYF
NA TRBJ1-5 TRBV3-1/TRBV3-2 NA TGTGCCAGCAGCTCGTCCCGTAGAATCAATCAGCCCCAGCATTTT CASSSSRRINQPQHF
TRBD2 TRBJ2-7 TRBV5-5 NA TGTGCCAGCAGCCAACAAGGACTAGCGACCTACGAGCAGTACTTC CASSQQGLATYEQYF
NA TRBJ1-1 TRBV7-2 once TGTGCCAGCAGCTTAACCGGGAGTCGGAGTAACACTGAAGCTTTCTTT CASSLTGSRSNTEAFF
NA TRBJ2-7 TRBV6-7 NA TGTGCCAGCAGTCGCATCGAAGGGGTGAGCTACGAGCAGTACTTC CASSRIEGVSYEQYF
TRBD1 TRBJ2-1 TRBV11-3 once TGTGCCAGCAGCTCGGGACAGGGTGACTACAATGAGCAGTTCTTC CASSSGQGDYNEQFF
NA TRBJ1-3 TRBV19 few TGTGCCAGTACGGGTCCAAGGCAAGCTTCTGGAAACACCATATATTTT CASTGPRQASGNTIYF
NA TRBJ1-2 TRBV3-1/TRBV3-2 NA TGTGCCAGCAGCCAAGGCAGGGCAGACTATGGCTACACCTTC CASSQGRADYGYTF
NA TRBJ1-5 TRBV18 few TGTGCCAGCTCACCACGGGTGGCAGAGGATCAGCCCCAGCATTTT CASSPRVAEDQPQHF
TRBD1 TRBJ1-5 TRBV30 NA TGTGCCGGGACCGGACAGGGGGCGCCGGGCAATCAGCCCCAGCATTTT CAGTGQGAPGNQPQHF
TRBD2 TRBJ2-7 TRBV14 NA TGTGCCAGCAGCCAAGTGGGGGGGTCCTACGAGCAGTACTTC CASSQVGGSYEQYF
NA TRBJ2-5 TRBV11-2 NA TGTGCCAGCAGCTTAGCTAGAGTTGGTGAGACCCAGTACTTC CASSLARVGETQYF
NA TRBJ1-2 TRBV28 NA TGTGCCAGCAGTCCAGGGTTGGACTATGGCTACACCTTC CASSPGLDYGYTF
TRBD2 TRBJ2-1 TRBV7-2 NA TGTGCCAGCAGCCTTCGGGGAGGGACTAGCGGGAGTACTGAGCAGTTCTTC CASSLRGGTSGSTEQFF
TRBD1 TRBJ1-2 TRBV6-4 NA TGTGCCAGCAGCCAAACAGGGGGCGCGGGTGGCTACACCTTC CASSQTGGAGGYTF